This TCR beta chain was obtained from a study of cytomegalovirus exposure and HLA in healthy donors. Study findings and constraints: The study flagged about 150 TCR beta chains as cytomegalovirus-associated.

As concerns this clone: Its matching antigen is unknown.

Assay: immunoSEQ multiplex PCR; the TCRdb copy retains only in-frame clones and omits some. The sample has some 120,000 clones; roughly 86% are singletons. Separation from the roughly 680-subject first cohort characterized the roughly 130-subject validation cohort, to which the donors belonged. The CDR3 loop spans 13 amino acids. With 8 bases clipped from V and 1 base from J, the junction kept 4 bases outside the gene matches. In germline, CDR1 is SGHAT, CDR2 FQNNGV. The receptor comes from a man between 25 and 39 years old in good health and CMV-seronegative. V is TRBV11-2 and J is TRBJ1-1; TRBD1 matches 7 bases. Source material: PBMCs. The CDR3 protein is CASRRGANTEAFF. CDR3 bases: TGTGCCAGCCGCAGGGGGGCGAACACTGAAGCTTTCTTT.